This T cell receptor beta chain stems from a study of cytomegalovirus exposure and HLA in healthy donors. Study-wide results and limits: Among TCR sequences, most were rare, though some public TCRs appeared in many donors. Sequencing likely produced, as an artifact, a cluster of highly shared sequence variants. The productive fraction for most TCR beta V segments was about 87% or about 30% in an earlier analysis.

13 Jbeta primers and 60 Vbeta primers were used for the PCR. Sequencing was performed with immunoSEQ multiplex PCR; in TCRdb, only in-frame clones are kept and a portion is missing. The data contain some 140,000 clones, 79% of them singletons. A word on this clone: Its specificity is unknown.

J was trimmed by 7 bases and V by 7 bases; bases with no gene match: 10. Germline assignment: CDR1 SGHAT and CDR2 FQNNGV. The CDR3 contains 15 residues. The TCR originated in a man between 40 and 49 years old in good health and CMV-seropositive. The chain has TRBV11-2 and TRBJ1-6; 7 bases agree with TRBD1. Sequencing was carried out using PBMCs. The CDR3 reads CASNIDRALNSPLHF. The CDR3 bases are TGTGCCAGCAACATCGACAGGGCCTTGAATTCACCCCTCCACTTT.